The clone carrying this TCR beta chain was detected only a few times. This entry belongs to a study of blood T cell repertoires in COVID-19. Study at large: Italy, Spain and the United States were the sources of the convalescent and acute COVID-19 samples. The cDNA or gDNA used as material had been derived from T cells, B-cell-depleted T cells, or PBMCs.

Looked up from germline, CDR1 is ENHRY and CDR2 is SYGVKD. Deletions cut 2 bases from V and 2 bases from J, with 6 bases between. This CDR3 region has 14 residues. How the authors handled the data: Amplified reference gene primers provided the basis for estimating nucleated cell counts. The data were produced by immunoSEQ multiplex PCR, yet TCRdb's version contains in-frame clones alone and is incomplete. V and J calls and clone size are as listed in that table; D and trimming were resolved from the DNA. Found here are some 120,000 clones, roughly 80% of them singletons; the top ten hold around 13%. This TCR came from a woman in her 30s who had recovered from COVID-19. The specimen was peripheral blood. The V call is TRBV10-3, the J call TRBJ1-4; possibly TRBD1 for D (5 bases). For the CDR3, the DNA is TGTGCCATCAGTGAGGCAGGGACTAATGAAAAACTGTTTTTT. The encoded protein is CAISEAGTNEKLFF.